This T cell receptor beta chain was obtained from a study of blood T cell repertoires in COVID-19. Study-wide background: Researchers got acute and convalescent COVID-19 samples from the United States, Italy and Spain. T cells, B-cell-depleted T cells, or PBMCs provided the cDNA or gDNA that served as material.

In the original workflow: Amplification from reference gene primers served as the basis for estimated nucleated cell counts. Produced via immunoSEQ multiplex PCR; TCRdb's table is partial and in-frame only. That table furnishes V, J and clone size, whereas the DNA furnished D and trimming. The repertoire holds about 150,000 clones, with approximately 90% as singletons. The CDR3 is 13 residues long. V lost 2 bases to trimming and J lost 5 bases, with 9 bases between them. Sequenced: peripheral blood. This TCR was recovered from a man aged 60 to 69 with active or convalescent COVID-19. V usage is TRBV12-3 or TRBV12-4 and J usage is TRBJ1-2; D is unclear. CDR3 sequence (DNA): TGTGCCAGCAGTTTAAGGAGCCCATATGGCTACACCTTC. This encodes CASSLRSPYGYTF.